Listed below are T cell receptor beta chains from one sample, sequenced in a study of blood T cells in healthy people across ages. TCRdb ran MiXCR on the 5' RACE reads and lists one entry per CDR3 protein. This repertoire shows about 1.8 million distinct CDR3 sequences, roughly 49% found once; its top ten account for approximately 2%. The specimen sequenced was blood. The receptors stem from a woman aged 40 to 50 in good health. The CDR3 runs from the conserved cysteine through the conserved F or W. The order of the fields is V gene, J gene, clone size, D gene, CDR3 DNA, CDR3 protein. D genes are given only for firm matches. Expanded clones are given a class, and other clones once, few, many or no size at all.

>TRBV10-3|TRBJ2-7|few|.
TGTGCCATCAGGGAGACAGAAAACTCCTACGAGCAGTACTTC
CAIRETENSYEQYF
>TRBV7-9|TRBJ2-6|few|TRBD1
TGTGCCAGCAGCTTAGGTGACAGGGCTGGGGCCAACGTCCTGACTTTC
CASSLGDRAGANVLTF
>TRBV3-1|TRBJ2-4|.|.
TGTGCCAGCAGCCAAATGACAGTTCAAGAGTCCCAGTACTTC
CASSQMTVQESQYF
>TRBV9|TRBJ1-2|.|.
TGTGCCAGCAGCTCCCCCGTGGGGTCAGGACGGAACTATGGCTACACCTTC
CASSSPVGSGRNYGYTF
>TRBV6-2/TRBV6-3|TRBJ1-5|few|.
TGTGCCAGCAGCGGACAACGCGGCAATCAGCCCCAGCATTTT
CASSGQRGNQPQHF
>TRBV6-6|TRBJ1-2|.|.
TGTGCCAGCAACAGGGACGGATGGCGCTACACCTTC
CASNRDGWRYTF
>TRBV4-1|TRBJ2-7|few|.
TGCGCCAGCAGCCAAGTAGGGAGAGACGAGCAGTACTTC
CASSQVGRDEQYF
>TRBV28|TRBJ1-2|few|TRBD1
TGTGCCAGCAGTTCGACAGGGGGCGCTGGCTATGGCTACACCTTC
CASSSTGGAGYGYTF
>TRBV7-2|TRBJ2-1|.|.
TGTGCCAGCAGCCCCCCCCAAAGGCAGAATGAGCAGTTCTTC
CASSPPQRQNEQFF
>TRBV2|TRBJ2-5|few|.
TGTGCCAGCGGCGGACGAATGATCCGAGAGACCCAGTACTTC
CASGGRMIRETQYF
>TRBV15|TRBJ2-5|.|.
TGTGCCACCAGCAAGCAGACCCCTGGGGGCTCAGAGACCCAGTACTTC
CATSKQTPGGSETQYF
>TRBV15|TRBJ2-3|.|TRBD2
TGTGCCACCACAGCGGGGGGCCGGTTTACAGATACGCAGTATTTT
CATTAGGRFTDTQYF
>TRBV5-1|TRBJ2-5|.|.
TGCGCCAGCAGCACTCCGACAGGATACCAAGAGACCCAGTACTTC
CASSTPTGYQETQYF
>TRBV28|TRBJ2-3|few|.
TGTGCCAGCAGTTTATTAGGAGGGGGGGCCCCCACAGATACGCAGTATTTT
CASSLLGGGAPTDTQYF
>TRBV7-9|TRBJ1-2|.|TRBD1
TGTGCCAGCAGCTTAGGGGACAGGGCCAAAGCTAACTATGGCTACACCTTC
CASSLGDRAKANYGYTF
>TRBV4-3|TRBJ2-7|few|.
TGCGCCAGCAGCCATCCAGGGGGGGGGAGAAGCTACGAGCAGTACTTC
CASSHPGGGRSYEQYF
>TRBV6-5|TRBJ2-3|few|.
TGTGCCAGCAGCCTCTTGCAGCGCACAGATACGCAGTATTTT
CASSLLQRTDTQYF
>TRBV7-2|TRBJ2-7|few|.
TGTGCCAGCAGCATCGGACAGACTAGGGAGCAGTACTTC
CASSIGQTREQYF
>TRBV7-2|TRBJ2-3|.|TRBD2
TGTGCCAGCAGCTTAGGGCTAGCGGGGGGGCCGGCAACAGATACGCAGTATTTT
CASSLGLAGGPATDTQYF
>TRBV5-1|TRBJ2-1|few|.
TGCGCCAGCAGCTTGGTTTCCCCGCGCAATGAGCAGTTCTTC
CASSLVSPRNEQFF
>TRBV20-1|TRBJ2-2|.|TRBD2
TGCAGTGCCAGACTAGCGGGGGGGCCGGAAACCGGGGAGCTGTTTTTT
CSARLAGGPETGELFF
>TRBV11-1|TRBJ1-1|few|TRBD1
TGTGCCAGCAGCCCGAAGACAGGGGTGAACACTGAAGCTTTCTTT
CASSPKTGVNTEAFF
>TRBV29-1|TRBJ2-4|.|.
TGCAGCGTTTCTCTCAATAATATTCAGTACTTC
CSVSLNNIQYF
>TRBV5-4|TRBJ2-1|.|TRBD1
TGTGCCAGCAGCTTACCGGGACAGGGGATAAACAATGAGCAGTTCTTC
CASSLPGQGINNEQFF
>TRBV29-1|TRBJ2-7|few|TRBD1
TGCAGCGTTGATTTTGGGGACAGGGAGGACGAGCAGTACTTC
CSVDFGDREDEQYF
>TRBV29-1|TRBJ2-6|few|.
TGCAGCGTGGAGTTTTGGGCCAACGTCCTGACTTTC
CSVEFWANVLTF
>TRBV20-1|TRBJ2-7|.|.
TGCAGTGCCCCCAAGGCGACAGCCCCATCCTACGAGCAGTACTTC
CSAPKATAPSYEQYF
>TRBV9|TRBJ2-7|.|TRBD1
TGTGCCACCTTTGGAGGGGGACAGGCCTACGAGCAGTACTTC
CATFGGGQAYEQYF
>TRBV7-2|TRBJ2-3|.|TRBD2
TGTGCCAGCAGCCGAGAGGGACTAGCGGGGGTCACAGATACGCAGTATTTT
CASSREGLAGVTDTQYF
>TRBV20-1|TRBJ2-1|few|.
TGCAGTGCTAGAGATCTGACGCTTCCTGGCAATGAGCAGTTCTTC
CSARDLTLPGNEQFF
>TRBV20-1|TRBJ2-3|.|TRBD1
TGCAGTACCCAGAGGGGGCCCCTGACAGATACGCAGTATTTT
CSTQRGPLTDTQYF
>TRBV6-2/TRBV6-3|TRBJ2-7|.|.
TGTGCCAGCATGGCAGGGTATTCCTACGAGCAGTACTTC
CASMAGYSYEQYF
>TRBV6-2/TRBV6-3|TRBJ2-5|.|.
TGTGCCAGCAGTTCCTTTGCTACCGCGCAAGAGACCCAGTACTTC
CASSSFATAQETQYF
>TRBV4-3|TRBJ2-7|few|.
TGCGCCAGCAGCCAAGGGACCCACGAGCAGTACTTC
CASSQGTHEQYF
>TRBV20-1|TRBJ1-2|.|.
TGCAGCTTGAGAGTACAGCGCGACTATGGCTACACCTTC
CSLRVQRDYGYTF
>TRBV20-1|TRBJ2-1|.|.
TGCAGTGCTAGAATCGGCTATAGCTCCTACAATGAGCAGTTCTTC
CSARIGYSSYNEQFF
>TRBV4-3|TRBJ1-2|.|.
TGCGCCAGCAGCCAAACCCAGGGCCAGAACTATGGCTACACCTTC
CASSQTQGQNYGYTF
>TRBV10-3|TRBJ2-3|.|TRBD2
TGTGCCATCAAAAGCACTAGCGGGGGGGATGCAGATACGCAGTATTTT
CAIKSTSGGDADTQYF
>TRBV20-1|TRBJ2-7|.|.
TGCAGTGCTAGAGATGACCCAACAGGGAACTACGAGCAGTACTTC
CSARDDPTGNYEQYF
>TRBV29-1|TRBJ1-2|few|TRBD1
TGCAGCGCTCAGGGGGACCTCTATGGCTACACCTTC
CSAQGDLYGYTF
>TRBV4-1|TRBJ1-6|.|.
TGCGCCAGCAGCCCACCCCAGGGCTATAATTCACCCCTCCACTTT
CASSPPQGYNSPLHF
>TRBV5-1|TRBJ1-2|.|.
TGCGCCAGCAGCTTGGCCAGAAACGGCTACACCTTC
CASSLARNGYTF
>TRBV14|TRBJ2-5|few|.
TGTGCCAGCAGCCAAGCAGGGGCGAAAGAGACCCAGTACTTC
CASSQAGAKETQYF
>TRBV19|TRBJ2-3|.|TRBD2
TGTGCCAGTAGTATGGCGGGGGTTCTCGGAGATACGCAGTATTTT
CASSMAGVLGDTQYF
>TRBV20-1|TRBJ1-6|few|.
TGCAGTGCGTGGGGTCTTGCCTATAATTCACCCCTCCACTTT
CSAWGLAYNSPLHF
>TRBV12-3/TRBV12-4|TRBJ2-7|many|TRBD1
TGTGCCAGCAGCCCGGGACAGTCCTACGAGCAGTACTTC
CASSPGQSYEQYF
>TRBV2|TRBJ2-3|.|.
TGTGCCAGCAGTCGGGACCCCACGGCCACTGGAGATACGCAGTATTTT
CASSRDPTATGDTQYF
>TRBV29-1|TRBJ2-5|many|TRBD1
TGCAGCGTCCGGACAGGGCAAGAGACCCAGTACTTC
CSVRTGQETQYF
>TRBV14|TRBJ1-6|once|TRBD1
TGTGCCAGCAGCCAGTACACGGGACAGGCCGACCGTGTGGCCCTCCACTTT
CASSQYTGQADRVALHF
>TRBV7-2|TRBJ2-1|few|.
TGTGCCAGCAGCTATGAACAGGGCGATGAGCAGTTCTTC
CASSYEQGDEQFF
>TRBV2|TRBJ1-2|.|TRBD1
TGTGCCAGCAGTTTCCGACAGGGCCAGTATGGCTACACCTTC
CASSFRQGQYGYTF
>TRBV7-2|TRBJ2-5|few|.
TGTGCCAGCAGCTTAGTTCCCCCCGGATTACGTCAGGAGACCCAGTACTTC
CASSLVPPGLRQETQYF
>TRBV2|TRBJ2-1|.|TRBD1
TGTGCCAGCGGGACAGGGGGGACATACAATGAGCAGTTCTTC
CASGTGGTYNEQFF
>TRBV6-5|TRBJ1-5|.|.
TGTGCCAGCAGTTACTCGAACAGGGGCAATCAGCCCCAGCATTTT
CASSYSNRGNQPQHF
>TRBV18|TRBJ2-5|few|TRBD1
TGTGCCAGCTCACCTTCACAGGGGAAGGAGACCCAGTACTTC
CASSPSQGKETQYF
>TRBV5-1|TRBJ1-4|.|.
TGCGCCAGCAGCCCGAAGGGCTTTTCAACTAATGAAAAACTGTTTTTT
CASSPKGFSTNEKLFF
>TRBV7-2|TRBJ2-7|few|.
TGTGCCAGCAGCCCAAAGGTGGGGCGGCAGTCCTACGAGCAGTACTTC
CASSPKVGRQSYEQYF
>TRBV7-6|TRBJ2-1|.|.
TGTGCCAGCAGCCGAAACGGGCAGGCCTACAATGAGCAGTTCTTC
CASSRNGQAYNEQFF
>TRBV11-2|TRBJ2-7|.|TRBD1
TGTGCCAGCAGCGTAGACAGGGTCAATTACAATGAGCAGTACTTC
CASSVDRVNYNEQYF
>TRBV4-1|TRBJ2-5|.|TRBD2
TGCGCCAGCAGCCAAGATAAAACGGGGGGGCCCGTCCAAGAGACCCAGTACTTC
CASSQDKTGGPVQETQYF